This T cell receptor beta chain was found in a study of neurological immune-mediated disorders. Note on this clonotype: Its antigen is as yet unknown. At one end, the junction sequence differs from germline, possibly due to a read error.

Germline CDR1 is SGHRS and CDR2 is YFSETQ. The CDR3 spans 14 residues. The starting material, 2 million PBMCs stored at -80 C, gave rise to the unsorted libraries. cDNA was made by 5'RACE with 10-nucleotide random UMIs. TCRdb reanalysed the 5' RACE reads using MiXCR and keeps one entry per CDR3 protein. The data hold more than 25,000 distinct CDR3 sequences, with about 12% observed a single time. Study-wide results and limits: Expanded clones shared no identical CDR3 amino acid sequences across subjects, which suggested private TCR-beta repertoires in all groups.

This clonotype originated in a woman aged 60-70 years in good health. Sequenced: PBMCs. The chain is built from TRBV5-1 and TRBJ2-5, with D perhaps TRBD1 (6 bases). The CDR3 reads CTSSLFSGEETQYF. CDR3 in DNA: TGCACCAGCAGCTTGTTTTCAGGGGAAGAGACCCAGTACTTC. Combining the CDR3 with reference TRBV5-1 and TRBJ2-5 gives the whole variable domain KAGVTQTPRYLIKTRGQQVTLSCSPISGHRSVSWYQQTPGQGLQFLFEYFSETQRNKGNFPGRFSGRQFSNSRSEMNVSTLELGDSALYLCTSSLFSGEETQYFGPGTRLLVL.